This TCR beta chain is drawn from a study of blood T cell repertoires in COVID-19. CDR3 size: 18 residues. Unmatched junction bases numbered 11, after V lost 4 bases and J lost 0 bases. Germline V gene data show CDR1 as SEHNR and CDR2 as FQNEAQ (reference sequence). Some clones are missing from TCRdb's copy, which holds only in-frame ones; the method was immunoSEQ multiplex PCR. The repertoire includes 120,000 to 150,000 clones, about 83% of them detected once, and 16% sits in the top ten. This chain uses TRBV7-9 with TRBJ2-2; 7 bases fit TRBD2. Sequenced material: peripheral blood. The sequence was obtained from a man aged 50-59 years with acute or convalescent COVID-19. The CDR3 loop reads CASSSQRAGLTNTGELFF. In DNA, the CDR3 is TGTGCCAGCAGCTCACAACGAGCGGGACTCACGAACACCGGGGAGCTGTTTTTT.